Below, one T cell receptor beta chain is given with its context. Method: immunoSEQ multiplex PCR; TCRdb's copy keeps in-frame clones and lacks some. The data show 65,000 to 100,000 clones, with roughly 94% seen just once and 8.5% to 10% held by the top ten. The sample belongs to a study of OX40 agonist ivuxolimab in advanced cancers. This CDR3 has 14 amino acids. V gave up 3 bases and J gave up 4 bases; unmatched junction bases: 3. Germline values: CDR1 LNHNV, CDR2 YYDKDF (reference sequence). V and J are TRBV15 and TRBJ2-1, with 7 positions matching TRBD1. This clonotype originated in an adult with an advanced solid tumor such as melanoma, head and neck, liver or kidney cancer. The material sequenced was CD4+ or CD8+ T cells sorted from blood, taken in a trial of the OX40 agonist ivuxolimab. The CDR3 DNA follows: TGTGCCACCAGCAGGTGGGACAGATACAATGAGCAGTTCTTC. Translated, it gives CATSRWDRYNEQFF. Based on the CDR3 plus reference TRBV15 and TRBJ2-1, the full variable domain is DAMVIQNPRYQVTQFGKPVTLSCSQTLNHNVMYWYQQKSSQAPKLLFHYYDKDFNNEADTPDNFQSRRPNTSFCFLDIRSPGLGDTAMYLCATSRWDRYNEQFFGPGTRLTVL.